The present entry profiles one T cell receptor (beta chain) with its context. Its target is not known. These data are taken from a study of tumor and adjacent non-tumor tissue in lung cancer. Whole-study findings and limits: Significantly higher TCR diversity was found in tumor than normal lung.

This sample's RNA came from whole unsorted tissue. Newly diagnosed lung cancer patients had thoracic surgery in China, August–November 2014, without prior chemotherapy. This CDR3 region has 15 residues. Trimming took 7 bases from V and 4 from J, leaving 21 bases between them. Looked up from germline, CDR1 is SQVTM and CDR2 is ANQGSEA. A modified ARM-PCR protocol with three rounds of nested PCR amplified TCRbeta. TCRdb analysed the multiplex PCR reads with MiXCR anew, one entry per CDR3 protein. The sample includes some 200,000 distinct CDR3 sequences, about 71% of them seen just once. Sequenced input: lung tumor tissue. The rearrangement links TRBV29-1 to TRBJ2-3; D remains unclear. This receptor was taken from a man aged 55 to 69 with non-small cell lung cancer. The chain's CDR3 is CSARIAWPPPDTQYF. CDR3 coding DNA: TGCAGCGCCCGGATAGCCTGGCCCCCCCCAGATACGCAGTATTTT.